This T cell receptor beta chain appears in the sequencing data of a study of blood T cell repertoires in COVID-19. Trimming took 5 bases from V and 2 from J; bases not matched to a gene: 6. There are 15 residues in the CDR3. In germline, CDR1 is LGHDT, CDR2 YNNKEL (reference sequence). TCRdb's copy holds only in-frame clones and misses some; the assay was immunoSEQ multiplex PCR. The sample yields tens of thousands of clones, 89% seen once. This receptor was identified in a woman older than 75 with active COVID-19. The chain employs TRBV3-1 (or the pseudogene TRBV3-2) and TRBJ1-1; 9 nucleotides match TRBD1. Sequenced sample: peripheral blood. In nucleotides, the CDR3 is TGTGCCAGCAGCTTAACAGGGGGCCGAAACACTGAAGCTTTCTTT. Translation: CASSLTGGRNTEAFF.